Described below is a single T cell receptor (beta chain) sequence and its context. These data belong to a study of blood T cell repertoires in COVID-19. Background on the study: Sample material is recorded as cDNA or gDNA derived from T cells, B-cell-depleted T cells, or PBMCs.

The protocol was immunoSEQ multiplex PCR, while the TCRdb copy is restricted to in-frame clones and leaves out a portion. The sample shows around 130,000 clones, about 88% of them seen only once. Recruits, aged about 18 to 95 years, lived in some 25 US areas. Categorization into cohorts depended on clinical history that participants reported. The TCR comes from a man in his forties with acute COVID-19. Sequencing was carried out using PBMCs or T cells enriched from blood (not recorded which).

The CDR3 protein is CASSYLINTEAFF. The CDR3 DNA reads as TGTGCCAGCAGCTACCTAATTAACACTGAAGCTTTCTTT. The chain joins TRBV7-3 to TRBJ1-1; D not certain. The V end lost 4 bases, the J end lost 2 bases, and 8 bases lay between the germline ends. Germline CDR1 is SGHTA and CDR2 is FQGTGA. The CDR3 contains 13 residues.